This TCR beta chain comes out of a study of Ad26.COV2.S vaccination and SARS-CoV-2 variants. Study results and limitations: It was found that vaccine and placebo recipients had similar non-spike TCR breadth.

Treatment reported: some 20 received Ad26.COV2.S at low or high dose, single or two shots; roughly five received placebo; per-sample allocation not given. At day 63 after the first vaccine or placebo injection, samples were drawn. Comments on this clone: Its matching antigen is unknown.

Using immunoSEQ multiplex PCR, the repertoire was profiled, and TCRdb retains in-frame clones only, with some absent. Of about 680,000 clones in the sample, approximately 88% were seen once. The material sequenced was peripheral blood, taken in a trial of Ad26.COV2.S vaccine versus placebo. This sequence was found in a person between 18 and 59 years old who received the Ad26.COV2.S COVID-19 vaccine or a placebo.

CDR3 residues: CASGAGASYEQYF. The CDR3 bases are TGTGCCAGCGGAGCGGGGGCCTCCTACGAGCAGTACTTC. The V call is TRBV25-1, the J call TRBJ2-7; 8 positions agree with TRBD2. This CDR3 region has 13 residues. Trimming took 8 bases from V and 0 from J; bases not matched to a gene: 3. CDR1 and CDR2 from the germline V gene are MGHDK and SYGVNS.